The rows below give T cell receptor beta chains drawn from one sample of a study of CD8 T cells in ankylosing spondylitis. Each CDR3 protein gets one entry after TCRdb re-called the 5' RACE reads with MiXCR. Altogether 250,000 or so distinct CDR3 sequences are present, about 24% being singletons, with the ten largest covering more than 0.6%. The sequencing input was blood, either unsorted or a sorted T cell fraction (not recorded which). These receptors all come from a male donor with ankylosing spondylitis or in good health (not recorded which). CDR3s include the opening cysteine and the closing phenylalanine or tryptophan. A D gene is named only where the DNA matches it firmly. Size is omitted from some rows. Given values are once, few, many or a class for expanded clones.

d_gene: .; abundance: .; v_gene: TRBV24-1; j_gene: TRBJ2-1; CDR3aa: CATSLERSYEQFF; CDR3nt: TGTGCCACCAGCCTAGAGCGGTCCTATGAGCAGTTCTTC
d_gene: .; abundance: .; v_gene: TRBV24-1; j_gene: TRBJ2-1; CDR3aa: CATSDLGRRRQFF; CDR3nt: TGTGCCACCAGTGATCTGGGCCGACGGAGACAGTTCTTC
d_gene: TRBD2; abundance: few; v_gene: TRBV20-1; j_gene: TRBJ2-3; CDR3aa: CSARSSGAPPDTQYF; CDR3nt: TGCAGTGCTAGATCTAGCGGGGCCCCCCCAGATACGCAGTATTTT
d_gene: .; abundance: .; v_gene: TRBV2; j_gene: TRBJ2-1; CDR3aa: CASSEALQPSQPEQFF; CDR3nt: TGTGCCAGCAGTGAAGCGCTTCAGCCCTCGCAGCCTGAGCAGTTCTTC
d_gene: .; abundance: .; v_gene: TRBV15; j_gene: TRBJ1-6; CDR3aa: CATSRDQSAAAPLHF; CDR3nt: TGTGCCACCAGCAGAGATCAAAGTGCGGCGGCACCCCTCCACTTT
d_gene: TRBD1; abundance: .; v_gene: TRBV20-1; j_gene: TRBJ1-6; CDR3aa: CSARAGTGGGSPLHF; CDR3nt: TGCAGTGCTAGAGCCGGGACAGGGGGTGGCTCACCCCTCCACTTT
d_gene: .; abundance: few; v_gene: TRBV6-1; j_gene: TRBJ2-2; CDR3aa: CASSEVLGTGELFF; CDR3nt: TGTGCCAGCAGTGAGGTTTTAGGGACCGGGGAGCTGTTTTTT
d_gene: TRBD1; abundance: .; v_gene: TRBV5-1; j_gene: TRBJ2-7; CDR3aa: CASSLSPTGTGSYEQYF; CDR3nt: TGCGCCAGCAGCTTAAGTCCCACCGGGACAGGGTCCTACGAGCAGTACTTC
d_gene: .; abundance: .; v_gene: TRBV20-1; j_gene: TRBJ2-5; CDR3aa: CSAPKSGSETQYF; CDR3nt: TGCAGTGCGCCTAAGTCGGGGTCAGAGACCCAGTACTTC
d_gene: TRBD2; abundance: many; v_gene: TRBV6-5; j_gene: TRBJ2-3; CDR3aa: CASSYSRWGGTQYF; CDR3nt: TGTGCCAGCAGTTACTCGAGGTGGGGGGGTACGCAGTATTTT
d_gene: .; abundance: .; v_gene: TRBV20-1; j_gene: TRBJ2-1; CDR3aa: CSANRGIYNEQFF; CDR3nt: TGCAGTGCTAATCGGGGGATCTACAATGAGCAGTTCTTC
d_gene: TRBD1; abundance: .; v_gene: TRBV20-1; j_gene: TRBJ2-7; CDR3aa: CSAETRDRGLGEQYF; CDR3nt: TGCAGTGCTGAGACCCGGGACAGGGGGCTAGGAGAGCAGTACTTC
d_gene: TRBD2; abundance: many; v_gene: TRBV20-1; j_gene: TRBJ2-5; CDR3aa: CSAKWSSGGARGETQYF; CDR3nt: TGCAGTGCCAAGTGGTCCAGCGGGGGGGCGAGGGGAGAGACCCAGTACTTC
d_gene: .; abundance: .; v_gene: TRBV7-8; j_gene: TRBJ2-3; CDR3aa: CASSLGSGSSTDTQYF; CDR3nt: TGTGCCAGCAGCTTGGGGAGCGGGTCAAGCACAGATACGCAGTATTTT
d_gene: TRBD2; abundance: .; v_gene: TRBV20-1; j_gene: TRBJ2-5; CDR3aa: CSAMTSGGRSETQYF; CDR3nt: TGCAGTGCCATGACTAGCGGGGGCCGGTCAGAGACCCAGTACTTC
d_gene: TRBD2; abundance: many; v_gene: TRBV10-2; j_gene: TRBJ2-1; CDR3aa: CASSWGGTYNEQFF; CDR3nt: TGCGCCAGCTCCTGGGGGGGAACCTACAATGAGCAGTTCTTC
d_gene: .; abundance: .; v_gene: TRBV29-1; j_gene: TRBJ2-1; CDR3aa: CSVDGQASEQSF; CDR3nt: TGCAGCGTTGATGGGCAGGCAAGCGAGCAGTCCTTC
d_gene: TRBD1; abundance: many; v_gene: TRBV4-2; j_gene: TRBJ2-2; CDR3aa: CASSQAQGADTGELFF; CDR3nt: TGTGCCAGCAGCCAAGCACAGGGGGCCGACACCGGGGAGCTGTTTTTT
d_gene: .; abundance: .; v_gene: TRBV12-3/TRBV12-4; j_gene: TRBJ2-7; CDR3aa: CASSTRRGAYEQYF; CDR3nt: TGTGCCAGCAGTACCCGCAGAGGCGCCTACGAGCAGTACTTC
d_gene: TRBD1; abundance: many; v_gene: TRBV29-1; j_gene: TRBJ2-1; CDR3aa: CSVAWGQAYNEQFF; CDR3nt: TGCAGCGTTGCGTGGGGACAGGCCTACAATGAGCAGTTCTTC
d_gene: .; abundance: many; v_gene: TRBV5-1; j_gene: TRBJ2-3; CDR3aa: CASSLASGGDSADTQYF; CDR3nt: TGCGCCAGCAGCTTGGCATCAGGGGGGGACTCGGCAGATACGCAGTATTTT
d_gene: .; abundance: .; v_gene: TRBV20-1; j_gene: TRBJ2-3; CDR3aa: CSASELGVHRDTQYF; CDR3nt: TGCAGTGCTAGTGAATTGGGCGTACATAGAGATACGCAGTATTTT
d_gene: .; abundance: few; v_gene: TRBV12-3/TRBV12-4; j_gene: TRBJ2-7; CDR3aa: CASSSFYGLSYEQYF; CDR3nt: TGTGCCAGCAGTTCCTTTTACGGCCTCTCCTACGAGCAGTACTTC
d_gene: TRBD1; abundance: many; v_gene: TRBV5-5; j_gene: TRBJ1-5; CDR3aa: CASSLAQGAPSNQPQHF; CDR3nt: TGTGCCAGCAGCTTGGCGCAGGGGGCCCCTAGCAATCAGCCCCAGCATTTT
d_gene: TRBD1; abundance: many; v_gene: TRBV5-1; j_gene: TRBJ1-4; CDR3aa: CASSLEGAEEKLFF; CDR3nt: TGCGCCAGCAGCTTGGAGGGGGCTGAAGAAAAACTGTTTTTT
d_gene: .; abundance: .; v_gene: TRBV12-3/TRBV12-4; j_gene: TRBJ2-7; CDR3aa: CASSFSGYIYEQYF; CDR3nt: TGTGCCAGCAGTTTCTCAGGGTACATTTACGAGCAGTACTTC
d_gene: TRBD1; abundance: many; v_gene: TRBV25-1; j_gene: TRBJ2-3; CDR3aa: CASRDRRIMDTQYF; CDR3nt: TGTGCCAGCCGGGACAGGAGGATTATGGATACGCAGTATTTT
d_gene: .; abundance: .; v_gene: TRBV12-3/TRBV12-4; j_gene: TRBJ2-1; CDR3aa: CASSLTSLYNEQFF; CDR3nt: TGTGCCAGCAGTCTCACTAGCCTCTACAATGAGCAGTTCTTC
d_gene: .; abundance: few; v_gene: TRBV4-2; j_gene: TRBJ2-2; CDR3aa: CASTDDLGGTGELFF; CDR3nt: TGTGCCAGCACGGATGACCTCGGTGGCACCGGGGAGCTGTTTTTT
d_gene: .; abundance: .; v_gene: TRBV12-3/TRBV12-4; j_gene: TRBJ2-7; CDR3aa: CASSLQRGVGQYF; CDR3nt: TGTGCCAGCAGTTTACAAAGGGGTGTCGGGCAGTACTTC
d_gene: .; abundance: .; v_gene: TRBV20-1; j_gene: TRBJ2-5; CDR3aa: CSALPGHQETQYF; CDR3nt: TGCAGTGCCCTACCGGGACACCAAGAGACCCAGTACTTC
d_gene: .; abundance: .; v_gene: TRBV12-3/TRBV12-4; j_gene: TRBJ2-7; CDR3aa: CASSFGGARNYEQYF; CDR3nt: TGTGCCAGCAGTTTTGGGGGGGCCAGGAACTACGAGCAGTACTTC
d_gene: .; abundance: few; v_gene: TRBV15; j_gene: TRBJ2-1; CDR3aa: CATSRGAERSHNEQFF; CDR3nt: TGTGCCACCAGCAGAGGGGCAGAAAGAAGCCACAATGAGCAGTTCTTC
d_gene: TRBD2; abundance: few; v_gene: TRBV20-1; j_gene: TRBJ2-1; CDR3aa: CSARATSGGGSSYNEQFF; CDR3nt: TGCAGTGCTAGAGCGACTAGCGGGGGGGGGAGCTCCTACAATGAGCAGTTCTTC
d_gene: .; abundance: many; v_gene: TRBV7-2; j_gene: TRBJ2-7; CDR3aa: CASSLGRGAGYEQYF; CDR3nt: TGTGCCAGCAGCTTGGGTCGTGGGGCGGGCTACGAGCAGTACTTC
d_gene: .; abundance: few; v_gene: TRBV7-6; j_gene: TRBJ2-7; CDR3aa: CASSLDPSSYEQYF; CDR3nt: TGTGCCAGCAGCTTAGATCCTAGTTCGTACGAGCAGTACTTC
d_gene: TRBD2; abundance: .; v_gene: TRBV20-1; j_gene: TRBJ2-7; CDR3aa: CSARDPPSGATYEQYF; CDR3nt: TGCAGTGCTAGAGACCCCCCTAGCGGGGCAACCTACGAGCAGTACTTC
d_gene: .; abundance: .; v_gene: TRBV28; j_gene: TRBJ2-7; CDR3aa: CASSSAYYEQYF; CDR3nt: TGTGCCAGCAGTTCCGCCTACTACGAGCAGTACTTC
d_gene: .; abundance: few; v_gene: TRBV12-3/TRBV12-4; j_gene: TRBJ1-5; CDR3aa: CASTSGRNNQPQHF; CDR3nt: TGTGCCAGCACCTCGGGCAGGAACAATCAGCCCCAGCATTTT
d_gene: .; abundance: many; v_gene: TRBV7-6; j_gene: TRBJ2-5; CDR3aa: CASSLVSGQETQYF; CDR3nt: TGTGCCAGCAGCTTAGTCTCGGGCCAAGAGACCCAGTACTTC
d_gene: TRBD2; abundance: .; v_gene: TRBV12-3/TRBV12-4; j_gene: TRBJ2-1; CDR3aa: CASSFPPGTSGRNEQFF; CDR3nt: TGTGCCAGCAGTTTCCCTCCCGGGACTAGCGGGAGAAATGAGCAGTTCTTC
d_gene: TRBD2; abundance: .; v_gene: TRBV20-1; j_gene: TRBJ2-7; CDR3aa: CSARQHSSGGLYEQYF; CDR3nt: TGCAGTGCTAGACAACATTCTAGCGGGGGTTTGTACGAGCAGTACTTC
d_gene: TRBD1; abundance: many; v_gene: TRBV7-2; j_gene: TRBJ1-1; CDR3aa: CASSPRTGPTEAFF; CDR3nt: TGTGCCAGCAGCCCGAGGACAGGGCCCACTGAAGCTTTCTTT
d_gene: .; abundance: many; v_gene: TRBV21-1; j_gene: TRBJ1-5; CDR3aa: CASSKGGRGSNQPQHF; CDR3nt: TGTGCCAGCAGCAAAGGGGGCAGGGGTAGCAATCAGCCCCAGCATTTT
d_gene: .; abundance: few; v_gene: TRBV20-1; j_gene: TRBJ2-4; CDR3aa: CSARWGGPNIQYF; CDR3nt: TGCAGTGCTAGGTGGGGGGGCCCGAACATTCAGTACTTC